Below, one T cell receptor (beta chain) is given with its context. No antigen is known for it. This sample was taken from a study of T cells expressing NK-cell markers. Study background: Each TCR beta repertoire originated in sorted T cells that were CD3+CD56+NKG2C+, CD3+CD56+NKG2C- or CD3+CD56-NKG2C+. Seven of the eight sequenced donors were HCMV-seropositive; one was seronegative.

Generation of TCR beta cDNA was performed by 5'RACE template switching incorporating UMIs. With the 5' RACE reads reprocessed, TCRdb shows one record per CDR3 protein and no DNA. The sample holds some 110,000 distinct CDR3 sequences. Overall study results and limits: NKG2C+ dominant clonotypes from roughly 6 donors made up roughly 1.0-7.5% of CD8+ T cells.

Germline assignment: CDR1 SGHKS and CDR2 YYEKEE (reference sequence). The CDR3 covers 14 residues. The genes are TRBV5-5 and TRBJ1-5. The source material was blood T cells: a sorted CD56 or NKG2C T cell subset, CD4+ or CD8+ T cells, or bulk PBMC T cells (not recorded which). The TCR sequence derives from a woman between 18 and 69 years old in good health. The chain's CDR3 is CASSFDNSNQPQHF.